This T cell receptor beta chain was profiled in a study of beta chain features in type 1 diabetes. The study reverse transcribed the entire isolated RNA, so it sequenced expressed TCRB transcripts. Sequencing used immunoSEQ multiplex PCR; TCRdb keeps in-frame clones, though not all of them. The repertoire consists of over 150,000 clones, with over 6% occurring once and the leading ten covering approximately 0.5%. The V gene's germline CDR1 is MNHEY and CDR2 SMNVEV (reference sequence). Trimming left V 1 base short and J 9 bases short, with 13 bases between. The CDR3 loop spans 15 amino acids. Study conclusions and caveats: TCRB CDR3 length was moderately but significantly reduced in all four CD4+ subsets of Type 1 diabetes patients.

About this clone itself: Its antigen is not known.

The origin of this receptor is a young man with type 1 diabetes. This chain links TRBV27 with TRBJ1-6; D may be TRBD1 (6 bases). The sample comprised central memory CD4+ T cells from blood. The CDR3 reads CASSLWGQVASPLHF. CDR3 in DNA: TGTGCCAGCAGTTTATGGGGGCAGGTGGCTTCACCCCTCCACTTT.